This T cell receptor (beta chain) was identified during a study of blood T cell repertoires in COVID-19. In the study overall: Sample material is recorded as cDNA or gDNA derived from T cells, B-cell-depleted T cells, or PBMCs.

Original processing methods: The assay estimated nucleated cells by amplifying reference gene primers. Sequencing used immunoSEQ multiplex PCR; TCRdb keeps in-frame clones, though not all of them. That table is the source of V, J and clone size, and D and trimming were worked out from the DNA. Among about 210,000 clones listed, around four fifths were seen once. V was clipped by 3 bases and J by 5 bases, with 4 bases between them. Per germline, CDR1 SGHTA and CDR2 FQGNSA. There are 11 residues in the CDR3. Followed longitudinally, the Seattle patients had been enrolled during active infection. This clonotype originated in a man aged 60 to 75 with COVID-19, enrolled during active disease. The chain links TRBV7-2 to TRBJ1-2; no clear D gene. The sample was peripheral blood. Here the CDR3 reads CASSFRYGYTF. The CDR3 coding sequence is TGTGCCAGCAGCTTTCGGTATGGCTACACCTTC.